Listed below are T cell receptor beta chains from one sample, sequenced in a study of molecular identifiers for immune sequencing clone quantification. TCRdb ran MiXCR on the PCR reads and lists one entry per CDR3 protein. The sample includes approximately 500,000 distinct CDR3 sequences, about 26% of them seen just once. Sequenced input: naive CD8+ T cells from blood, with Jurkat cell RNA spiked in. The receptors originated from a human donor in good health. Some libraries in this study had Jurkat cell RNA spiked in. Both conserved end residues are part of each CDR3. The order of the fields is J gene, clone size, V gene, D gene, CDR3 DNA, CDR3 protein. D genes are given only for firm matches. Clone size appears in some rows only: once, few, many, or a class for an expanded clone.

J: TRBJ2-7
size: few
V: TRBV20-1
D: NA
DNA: TGCAGTGCTAGAGATTCCCGACAGTCCCGGTCCTACGAGCAGTACTTC
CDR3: CSARDSRQSRSYEQYF

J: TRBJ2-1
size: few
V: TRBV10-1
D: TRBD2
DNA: TGCGCCAGCAGCGACGGGACTAGCGGGGGGGATGAGCAGTTCTTC
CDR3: CASSDGTSGGDEQFF

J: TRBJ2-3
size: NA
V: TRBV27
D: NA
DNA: TGTGCCAGCAGCCCCATAGAGGGCTCCTTGGTCACAGATACGCAGTATTTT
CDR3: CASSPIEGSLVTDTQYF

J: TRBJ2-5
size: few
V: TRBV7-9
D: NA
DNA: TGTGCCAGCAGCTACGAAGTGAAACAAGAGACCCAGTACTTC
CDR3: CASSYEVKQETQYF

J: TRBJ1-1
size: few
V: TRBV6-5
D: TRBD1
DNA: TGTGCCAGCACCATGCGGACAGGGGGCCCCGGGGGGACTGAAGCTTTCTTT
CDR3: CASTMRTGGPGGTEAFF

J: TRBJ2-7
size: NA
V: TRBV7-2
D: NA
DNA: TGTGCCAGCAGCTTATTGGAGGGGTACTACGAGCAGTACTTC
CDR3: CASSLLEGYYEQYF

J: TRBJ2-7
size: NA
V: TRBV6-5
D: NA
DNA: TGTGCCAGCAGTTACAGGCCTCCTGGCCCGGCGCAGTACTTC
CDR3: CASSYRPPGPAQYF

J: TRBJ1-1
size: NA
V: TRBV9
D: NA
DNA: TGTGCCAGCAGGGATATACAGGTTTTCGGTCCGAACACTGAAGCTTTCTTT
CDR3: CASRDIQVFGPNTEAFF

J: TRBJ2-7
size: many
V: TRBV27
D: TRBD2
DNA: TGTGCCAGCACCCAGGTAGCGGGAGAAGTCGAGCAGTACTTC
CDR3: CASTQVAGEVEQYF

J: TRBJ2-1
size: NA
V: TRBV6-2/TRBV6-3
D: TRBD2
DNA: TGTGCCAGCAGTTACCCGGGGGGGTCCTACAATGAGCAGTTCTTC
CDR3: CASSYPGGSYNEQFF

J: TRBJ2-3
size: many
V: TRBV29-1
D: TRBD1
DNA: TGCAGCGCCCACGTACAGGGGGCAGATACGCAGTATTTT
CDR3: CSAHVQGADTQYF

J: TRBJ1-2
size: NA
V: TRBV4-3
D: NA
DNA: TGCGCCAGCAGCCAAGAGGCCTCCCCGACAGTCTTCTATGGCTACACCTTC
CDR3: CASSQEASPTVFYGYTF

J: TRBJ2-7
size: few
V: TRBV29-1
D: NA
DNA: TGCAGCGTTGAAGATTGGGGGGAGACGACCTACGAGCAGTACTTC
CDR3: CSVEDWGETTYEQYF